This is a list of T cell receptor beta chains from one sample in a study of early T cells in non-severe SARS-CoV-2 infection. MiXCR was run by TCRdb on the 5' RACE reads, yielding one entry per CDR3 protein. This sample has about 25,000 distinct CDR3 sequences, with around 5% found just once. Specimen: whole blood. All receptors come from an adult who was a healthcare worker with PCR-confirmed SARS-CoV-2 infection or an uninfected control (not recorded which). Both conserved end residues are part of each CDR3. Fields, in order: clone size, D gene, CDR3 length, J gene, V gene, CDR3 protein, CDR3 DNA. The D gene is left open where the match is weak. Clone size appears in some rows only: once, few, many, or a class for an expanded clone.

many	TRBD1	13	TRBJ1-1	TRBV28	CASRDRPNTEAFF	TGTGCCAGCCGGGACAGGCCTAACACTGAAGCTTTCTTT
few	NA	15	TRBJ2-1	TRBV5-6	CASSLITRDEIEQFF	TGTGCCAGCAGCCTTATCACCCGGGACGAGATAGAGCAGTTCTTC
many	NA	11	TRBJ2-7	TRBV6-5	CASSYGPEQYF	TGTGCCAGCAGTTACGGGCCCGAGCAGTACTTC
many	NA	13	TRBJ2-7	TRBV20-1	CSARPGHSYEQYF	TGCAGTGCCAGGCCGGGACACTCCTACGAGCAGTACTTC
few	NA	15	TRBJ1-4	TRBV27	CASSFSRTTNEKLFF	TGTGCCAGCAGTTTCTCGAGGACAACTAATGAAAAACTGTTTTTT
many	TRBD1	16	TRBJ2-5	TRBV5-1	CASSLLPGTGQETQYF	TGCGCCAGCAGCTTGTTACCCGGGACAGGGCAAGAGACCCAGTACTTC
many	TRBD1	14	TRBJ2-7	TRBV3-1	CASSQPGQGNEQYF	TGTGCCAGCAGCCAACCGGGACAGGGAAACGAGCAGTACTTC
NA	TRBD2	16	TRBJ2-1	TRBV19	CASSIKGPSGSYEQFF	TGTGCCAGTAGTATAAAGGGTCCTAGCGGGAGCTATGAGCAGTTCTTC
many	TRBD1	14	TRBJ1-1	TRBV20-1	CSATDRAENTEAFF	TGCAGTGCCACGGACAGGGCCGAGAACACTGAAGCTTTCTTT
few	NA	14	TRBJ2-5	TRBV7-2	CASRLGGQGETQYF	TGTGCCAGCAGGCTCGGAGGGCAGGGCGAGACCCAGTACTTC
few	NA	16	TRBJ2-2	TRBV11-2	CASSPSGGIGTGELFF	TGTGCCAGCAGCCCCTCCGGGGGAATAGGCACCGGGGAGCTGTTTTTT
many	NA	13	TRBJ2-1	TRBV25-1	CASRGLSYNEQFF	TGTGCCAGCAGGGGGCTTTCCTACAATGAGCAGTTCTTC
many	NA	19	TRBJ2-2	TRBV4-2	CASSQDRGLPADNTGELFF	TGTGCCAGCAGCCAAGATCGCGGACTACCCGCGGATAACACCGGGGAGCTGTTTTTT
many	NA	12	TRBJ2-5	TRBV2	CASVAGQETQYF	TGTGCCAGCGTTGCAGGCCAAGAGACCCAGTACTTC
many	NA	12	TRBJ2-1	TRBV29-1	CSVGTGTNEQFF	TGCAGCGTCGGTACAGGGACCAATGAGCAGTTCTTC
many	NA	16	TRBJ1-6	TRBV5-6	CASSHLGVLGDSPLHF	TGTGCCAGCAGCCACCTCGGGGTCCTGGGCGATTCACCCCTCCACTTT
NA	NA	18	TRBJ1-5	TRBV6-1	CASSHRDRVTYSNQPQHF	TGTGCCAGCAGCCACCGGGACCGAGTAACCTATAGCAATCAGCCCCAGCATTTT
many	NA	15	TRBJ1-1	TRBV12-3/TRBV12-4	CASSHGTAKHGEAFF	TGTGCCAGCAGTCACGGGACGGCTAAACATGGTGAAGCTTTCTTT
medium-sized	NA	13	TRBJ2-3	TRBV12-3/TRBV12-4	CASSFMRTDTQYF	TGTGCCAGCAGTTTTATGAGGACAGATACGCAGTATTTT
NA	TRBD2	14	TRBJ2-3	TRBV20-1	CSARGLAGTDTQYF	TGCAGTGCTAGAGGACTAGCGGGCACAGATACGCAGTATTTT
many	TRBD2	12	TRBJ2-7	TRBV30	CAWSLRGDEQYF	TGTGCCTGGAGTCTCCGGGGGGACGAGCAGTACTTC
many	TRBD1	13	TRBJ2-2	TRBV2	CASSLQGPSELFF	TGTGCCAGCAGTTTACAGGGGCCCTCGGAGCTGTTTTTT
many	NA	15	TRBJ2-1	TRBV7-9	CASSLTQGRGNEQFF	TGTGCCAGCAGCTTAACCCAGGGGAGGGGCAATGAGCAGTTCTTC
NA	NA	15	TRBJ1-4	TRBV3-1	CASSQDWATNEKLFF	TGTGCCAGCAGCCAAGATTGGGCCACTAATGAAAAACTGTTTTTT
many	NA	13	TRBJ2-7	TRBV20-1	CSASEGLLHEQYF	TGCAGTGCTAGCGAGGGACTCCTTCACGAGCAGTACTTC
NA	TRBD1	14	TRBJ1-4	TRBV6-6	CASKQGAGGEKLFF	TGTGCCAGCAAACAGGGGGCTGGAGGAGAAAAACTGTTTTTT
many	NA	13	TRBJ2-7	TRBV6-2/TRBV6-3	CASRSSRGIEQYF	TGTGCCAGCAGATCCTCCAGGGGAATCGAGCAGTACTTC
NA	NA	14	TRBJ1-5	TRBV27	CASSPLLTGERQHF	TGTGCCAGCAGTCCCCTACTCACGGGGGAGCGCCAGCATTTT
many	NA	13	TRBJ1-1	TRBV6-1	CASRRLMNTEAFF	TGTGCCAGCAGGAGGCTCATGAACACTGAAGCTTTCTTT
few	TRBD1	12	TRBJ2-7	TRBV29-1	CSAGQGHYEQYF	TGCAGCGCCGGACAGGGGCACTACGAGCAGTACTTC
many	NA	11	TRBJ2-7	TRBV6-5	CASSYIYEQYF	TGTGCCAGCAGTTACATATACGAGCAGTACTTC